These T cell receptor beta chains were read from a single sample in a study of blood T cell repertoires in COVID-19. The table came from immunoSEQ multiplex PCR; TCRdb's copy has only in-frame clones and leaves some out. Among about 210,000 clones, over 75% were seen once, and the ten largest hold about 4.3%. Specimen: PBMCs or T cells enriched from blood (not recorded which). The origin of the receptors is a man under 40 with acute COVID-19. Each CDR3 is given with its conserved first and last residue. Each record gives: clone size, J gene, V gene, D gene, CDR3 protein, CDR3 DNA. A D gene is named only where the DNA matches it firmly. The size of a clone is reported for some rows only, either as once, few or many, or as a class for expanded clones.

NA	TRBJ2-2	TRBV12-3/TRBV12-4	NA	CAILRRNTGELFF	TGTGCCATCCTGAGGAGAAACACCGGGGAGCTGTTTTTT
few	TRBJ1-3	TRBV30	NA	CAWSRAGDSGNTIYF	TGTGCCTGGAGCCGGGCAGGGGACTCTGGAAACACCATATATTTT
NA	TRBJ2-1	TRBV27	TRBD2	CASRVTSGGYNEQFF	TGTGCCAGCAGGGTGACTAGCGGGGGTTACAATGAGCAGTTCTTC
once	TRBJ2-5	TRBV5-1	TRBD2	CASSPGLAGGYQETQYF	TGCGCCAGCAGCCCGGGACTAGCGGGGGGATACCAAGAGACCCAGTACTTC
NA	TRBJ2-2	TRBV30	NA	CAWTRTGELFF	TGTGCCTGGACTAGAACCGGGGAGCTGTTTTTT
few	TRBJ2-2	TRBV24-1	NA	CATSGLGAGGELFF	TGTGCCACCAGTGGTCTGGGGGCCGGCGGGGAGCTGTTTTTT
NA	TRBJ1-5	TRBV10-1	NA	CASSETHRDPSNQPQHF	TGCGCCAGCAGTGAGACTCACAGGGACCCTAGCAATCAGCCCCAGCATTTT
NA	TRBJ2-5	TRBV6-6	NA	CASSYDGVGTQYF	TGTGCCAGCAGTTACGACGGGGTCGGGACCCAGTACTTC
NA	TRBJ2-3	TRBV28	TRBD1	CAAPRTGSVPDTQYF	TGTGCCGCTCCCCGGACAGGGAGTGTGCCAGATACGCAGTATTTT
NA	TRBJ2-3	TRBV12-5	TRBD1	CASGLGDRGFSDTQYF	TGTGCTAGTGGTTTGGGAGACAGGGGTTTCTCGGATACGCAGTATTTT
NA	TRBJ1-2	TRBV5-1	TRBD1	CASSLGTGDYGYTF	TGCGCCAGCAGCCTAGGGACAGGGGACTATGGCTACACCTTC
NA	TRBJ1-1	TRBV10-2	TRBD1	CASARGQGARAFF	TGCGCCAGCGCGAGAGGACAGGGGGCGAGAGCTTTCTTT
once	TRBJ1-6	TRBV10-3	NA	CAISVGRYNSPLHF	TGTGCCATCAGTGTGGGGCGGTATAATTCACCCCTCCACTTT
NA	TRBJ2-5	TRBV6-5	TRBD1	CASSLTGTGQETQYF	TGTGCCAGCAGTTTGACCGGGACAGGGCAAGAGACCCAGTACTTC
NA	TRBJ1-5	TRBV21-1	NA	CASSKNRREPNQPQHF	TGTGCCAGCAGCAAAAATCGTCGGGAGCCCAATCAGCCCCAGCATTTT
NA	TRBJ1-4	TRBV27	NA	CASCQLGAHEKLFF	TGTGCCAGTTGCCAATTGGGGGCACATGAAAAACTGTTTTTT
NA	TRBJ1-6	TRBV21-1	NA	CASSFPPGGTSPLHF	TGTGCCAGCAGTTTCCCCCCGGGGGGAACTTCACCCCTCCACTTT
NA	TRBJ1-6	TRBV3-1/TRBV3-2	NA	CASSQVQGGNSPLHF	TGTGCCAGCAGCCAAGTTCAGGGCGGTAATTCACCCCTCCACTTT
once	TRBJ2-7	TRBV6-5	TRBD2	CASSYSSGGASYEQYF	TGTGCCAGCAGTTACTCTAGCGGGGGGGCCTCCTACGAGCAGTACTTC
NA	TRBJ1-1	TRBV30	NA	CAWSRGTEAFF	TGTGCCTGGAGTAGAGGCACTGAAGCTTTCTTT
once	TRBJ2-5	TRBV5-5	TRBD2	CASSVAGGPLQETQYF	TGTGCCAGCAGCGTAGCGGGGGGGCCCCTCCAAGAGACCCAGTACTTC
NA	TRBJ1-1	TRBV18	NA	CASSPTQANTEAFF	TGTGCCAGCTCACCAACACAGGCGAACACTGAAGCTTTCTTT
NA	TRBJ2-3	TRBV7-6	NA	CASSSANQAGSLQYF	TGTGCCAGCAGCTCCGCTAATCAGGCGGGAAGTTTGCAGTATTTT
NA	TRBJ2-7	TRBV5-1	NA	CASSLAQDSTNEQYF	TGCGCCAGCAGCTTGGCCCAGGACAGTACGAACGAGCAGTACTTC
NA	TRBJ1-3	TRBV10-3	NA	CAISGTLSSGNTIYF	TGTGCCATCAGTGGGACATTGAGCTCTGGAAACACCATATATTTT
NA	TRBJ1-1	TRBV11-2	NA	CASSLISDTEAFF	TGTGCCAGCAGCTTAATTTCCGACACTGAAGCTTTCTTT
NA	TRBJ1-5	TRBV9	NA	CASSVDGGMGQPQHF	TGTGCCAGCAGCGTAGACGGGGGAATGGGTCAGCCCCAGCATTTT
NA	TRBJ2-7	TRBV5-4	NA	CASSLARGTNAYEQYF	TGTGCCAGCAGCTTGGCTAGGGGAACTAACGCCTACGAGCAGTACTTC
few	TRBJ1-1	TRBV27	TRBD1	CASSWDRNTEAFF	TGTGCCAGCAGTTGGGACAGAAACACTGAAGCTTTCTTT
NA	TRBJ1-6	TRBV12-5	TRBD1	CASGLGGTGGSPLHF	TGTGCTAGTGGTTTGGGAGGGACAGGGGGTTCACCCCTCCACTTT
NA	TRBJ2-6	TRBV2	TRBD2	CASSDLGEGWLSGANVLTF	TGTGCCAGCAGTGATTTGGGGGAGGGATGGTTGTCTGGGGCCAACGTCCTGACTTTC
NA	TRBJ1-2	TRBV19	NA	CASNTFRYRDYGYTF	TGTGCCAGTAATACCTTTCGATACAGGGACTATGGCTACACCTTC
once	TRBJ2-3	TRBV5-6	NA	CASSRGTTDTQYF	TGTGCCAGCAGCAGGGGGACCACAGATACGCAGTATTTT
NA	TRBJ1-4	TRBV11-2	NA	CASSSPDGREKLFF	TGTGCCAGCAGCTCCCCTGACGGGAGAGAAAAACTGTTTTTT
NA	TRBJ1-1	TRBV6-5	NA	CASSLQPVNTEAFF	TGTGCCAGCAGTTTACAGCCGGTGAACACTGAAGCTTTCTTT
NA	TRBJ2-2	TRBV5-1	TRBD1	CASSWGTGADELFF	TGCGCCAGCAGCTGGGGGACAGGGGCCGATGAGCTGTTTTTT
NA	TRBJ2-1	TRBV29-1	TRBD2	CSVRTSGSSYNEQFF	TGCAGCGTTCGGACTAGCGGGAGCTCCTACAATGAGCAGTTCTTC
NA	TRBJ1-3	TRBV9	NA	CASSELQGLGGNTIYF	TGTGCCAGCAGTGAACTCCAGGGTCTTGGTGGAAACACCATATATTTT
NA	TRBJ2-3	TRBV7-9	TRBD2	CASSYSGGARTDTQYF	TGTGCCAGCAGCTATAGCGGGGGGGCCAGGACAGATACGCAGTATTTT
NA	TRBJ1-2	TRBV4-2	NA	CASSQDLRDSNYGYTF	TGTGCCAGCAGCCAAGATCTACGGGACTCCAACTATGGCTACACCTTC
NA	TRBJ2-1	TRBV5-1	TRBD1	CASSLGQGANEQFF	TGCGCCAGCAGCTTGGGACAGGGGGCGAATGAGCAGTTCTTC
NA	TRBJ2-7	TRBV7-2	TRBD2	CASSLARDYTEQYF	TGTGCCAGCAGCTTAGCGCGGGACTACACAGAGCAGTACTTC
NA	TRBJ2-7	TRBV2	NA	CASSEGRNYEQYF	TGTGCCAGCAGTGAAGGGCGGAACTACGAGCAGTACTTC
NA	TRBJ2-5	TRBV6-5	TRBD2	CASSTGLAGAETQYF	TGTGCCAGCAGTACGGGACTAGCGGGGGCAGAGACCCAGTACTTC